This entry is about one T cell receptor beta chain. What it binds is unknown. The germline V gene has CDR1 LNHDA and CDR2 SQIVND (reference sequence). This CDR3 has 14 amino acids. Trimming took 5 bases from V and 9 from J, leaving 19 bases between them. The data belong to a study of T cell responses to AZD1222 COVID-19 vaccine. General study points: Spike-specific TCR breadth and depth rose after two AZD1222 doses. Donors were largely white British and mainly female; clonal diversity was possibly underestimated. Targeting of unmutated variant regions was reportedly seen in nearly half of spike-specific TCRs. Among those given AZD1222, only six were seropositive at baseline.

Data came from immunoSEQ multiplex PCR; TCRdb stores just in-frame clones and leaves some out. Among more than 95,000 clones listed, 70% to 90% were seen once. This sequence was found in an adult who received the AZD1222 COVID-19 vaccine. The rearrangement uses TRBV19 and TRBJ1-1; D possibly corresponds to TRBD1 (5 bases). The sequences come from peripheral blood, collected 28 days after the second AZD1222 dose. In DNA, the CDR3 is TGTGCCAGTAGTTTCCCAGACAGCAGGAAGCAAGCTTTCTTT. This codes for CASSFPDSRKQAFF.